Detailed here is one T cell receptor (beta chain). The CDR3 consists of 16 residues. V lost 6 bases to trimming and J lost 3 bases; unmatched junction nucleotides: 7. Germline V gene lookup returns CDR1 SGHVS and CDR2 FQNEAQ. This record belongs to a study of blood T cell repertoires in COVID-19. Study in general: Whether acute or convalescent, the COVID-19 samples came from the United States, Italy and Spain.

Methods used by the authors: By means of reference gene primer amplification, nucleated cell counts were estimated. Measured with immunoSEQ multiplex PCR; TCRdb has only the in-frame clones, and not every one. That table gives V, J and clone size, and the DNA gave D and trimming. The sample lists roughly 97,000 clones, 82% occurring once. Sequenced sample: peripheral blood. This clonotype was sampled from a man in his sixties or seventies with acute or convalescent COVID-19. The V call is TRBV7-8, the J call TRBJ2-2; 10 bases fit TRBD1. CDR3 loop: CASSRDRGTDTGELFF. The CDR3 nucleotides are TGTGCCAGCAGTAGGGACAGGGGTACGGACACCGGGGAGCTGTTTTTT.